This T cell receptor beta chain was identified during a study of human T cells and chemical hapten exposure (dated by TCRdb to 2020 to 2023). With respect to the entire study: For sensitization, 2% DPC in acetone was applied to an approximately 2 cm by approximately 2 cm area of upper inner arm skin. Patient blood was sampled pre-sensitization (week 0) and at 2, 6 and about 24 weeks after DPC sensitization. Throughout the study period of about 25 weeks, patients also received therapeutic DPC doses to the scalp every week. In alopecia patients, the study followed how the peripheral blood TCR repertoire changed in vivo over primary and secondary sensitization to diphenylcyclopropenone (DPC), a hapten. Alopecia areata with under or over 50% scalp involvement, alopecia totalis and alopecia universalis were represented in the patient cohort, which was mostly female. Patch testing was performed on the upper back with Finn chambers containing 0.01% DPC, and the patch tests were scored after 6 days according to International Contact Dermatitis Research Group standards. For TCR sequencing, blood came from twenty-nine alopecia patients at anywhere from one to four time points (pre-sensitization, 2, 6 and 24 weeks). The libraries were sequenced as a pool, and the TCR yield per sample differed mostly because of small variations in library volumes within the pool.

The label giving this sample's time point can be read as: pre-sensitization, week 0. The sample's treatment or condition label, decoded: therapeutic diphenylcyclopropenone sensitization with weekly scalp DPC. At each patch-test visit, blood was drawn before the patch test was applied. Patients were considered eligible if aged 18 to 70, diagnosed with alopecia and deemed suitable for DPC therapy, and patients were excluded if pregnant. Total RNA was extracted from unfractionated whole blood collected in Tempus Blood RNA tubes. Overall results and qualifications from the work: DPC sensitization did not change how many TCRs were above 1 in 1000 frequency, and no evidence was found of alterations in global repertoire structure. A positive correlation was found between the number of PT1 expanded TCRs and patch test score, with significance reached at thresholds 8, 16 and 32 but not 4. After repeated subsampling, changes were observed in the strength of the expansion versus patch-test correlation and in the threshold at which the correlation became significant. Significantly more large CDR3 similarity clusters were formed by expanded TCRs than by pre-sensitization or healthy control sets, consistent with antigen-driven responses. Because all patients had alopecia, a presumed autoimmune disease, the immune response of the patients might differ from that of healthy individuals.

Library preparation used RACE. The sequencing machine was a NextSeq 500. During library preparation, unique molecular identifiers were attached to individual cDNA molecules so that TCRs could be counted in a quantitative, reproducible way. For every blood RNA sample, sequencing covered both the TCR alpha and TCR beta chains. As for the authors' bioinformatics: The median number of TCRs per sample was 85,000 to 100,000, ranging from 23,224 to 690,600. V, J and CDR3 annotation of the TCR reads was carried out using the Decombinator software suite. For the PS versus PT1 abundance plots, all samples were subsampled to the same number of TCRs (28,000). TCRs were defined as expanded if absent before sensitization and observed at least eight times at the 2-week time point. TCRdb redid the processing of the public reads, applying fastp at Q25 and MiXCR, and retained in-frame beta chains. A single entry per CDR3 protein holds the most common genes and DNA from its merged rows. The authors' filters were not applied to this entry. The sample contains 190,000 or so distinct CDR3 sequences, approximately 29% of them found a single time. Nearly 3% of the sample goes to the ten largest clones.

As concerns this clonotype: What antigen it recognizes has not been identified. With a much larger clone just one base away, this may be a read error.

This TCR was recovered from a woman aged 25-40 years with alopecia areata. Some clones in this sample may be carry-over from other donors' samples. This material consisted of whole blood, taken in connection with sensitization to the hapten diphenylcyclopropenone (DPC).

At the DNA level, the sequence is TGTGCCGGCAGCTATCGTAGCAATCAGCCCCAGCATTTT. Its protein is CAGSYRSNQPQHF. The chain is assembled from TRBV28 and TRBJ1-5, with an unclear D gene assignment. The germline V gene supplies CDR1 MDHEN and CDR2 SYDVKM. Its CDR3 holds 13 amino acids, cysteine through phenylalanine. Just CDR3 DNA is preserved here, 39 bases in frame from base 1.